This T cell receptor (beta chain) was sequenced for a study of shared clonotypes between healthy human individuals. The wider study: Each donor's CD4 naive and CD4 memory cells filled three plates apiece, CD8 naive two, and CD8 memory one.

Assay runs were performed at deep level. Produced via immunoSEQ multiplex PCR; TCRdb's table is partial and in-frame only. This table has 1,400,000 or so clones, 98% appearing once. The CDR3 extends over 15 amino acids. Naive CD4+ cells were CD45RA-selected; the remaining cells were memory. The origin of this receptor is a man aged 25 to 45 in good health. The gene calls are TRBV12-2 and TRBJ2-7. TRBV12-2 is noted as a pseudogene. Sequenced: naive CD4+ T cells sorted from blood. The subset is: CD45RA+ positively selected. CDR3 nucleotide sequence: TGTGCAAGTCGCTTCAACCCTGCGGAGTTGGACCTAAAGTACTTC. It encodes CASRFNPAELDLKYF.